The present TCR beta chain was sequenced within a study of blood T cell repertoires in COVID-19. Study as a whole: Samples taken during acute and convalescent COVID-19 were collected in the United States, Italy and Spain. T cells, B-cell-depleted T cells, or PBMCs supplied cDNA or gDNA.

TCRdb keeps only in-frame clones here, not all; method: immunoSEQ multiplex PCR. The sample includes about 250,000 clones, 85% to 90% of them seen just once. This clonotype was obtained from a man younger than 30 who had recovered from COVID-19. Input material: PBMCs or T cells enriched from blood (not recorded which).

CDR3 DNA: TGTGCCTGGAGTGTAGCCGGGTTAAATGAAAAACTGTTTTTT. Its translation is CAWSVAGLNEKLFF. This chain links TRBV30 with TRBJ1-4; D gene unclear. Trimming stripped 0 bases from V and 5 bases from J, with 10 bases between. CDR1 is GTSNPN and CDR2 is SVGIG in the germline V gene (reference sequence). This CDR3 is built from 14 residues.